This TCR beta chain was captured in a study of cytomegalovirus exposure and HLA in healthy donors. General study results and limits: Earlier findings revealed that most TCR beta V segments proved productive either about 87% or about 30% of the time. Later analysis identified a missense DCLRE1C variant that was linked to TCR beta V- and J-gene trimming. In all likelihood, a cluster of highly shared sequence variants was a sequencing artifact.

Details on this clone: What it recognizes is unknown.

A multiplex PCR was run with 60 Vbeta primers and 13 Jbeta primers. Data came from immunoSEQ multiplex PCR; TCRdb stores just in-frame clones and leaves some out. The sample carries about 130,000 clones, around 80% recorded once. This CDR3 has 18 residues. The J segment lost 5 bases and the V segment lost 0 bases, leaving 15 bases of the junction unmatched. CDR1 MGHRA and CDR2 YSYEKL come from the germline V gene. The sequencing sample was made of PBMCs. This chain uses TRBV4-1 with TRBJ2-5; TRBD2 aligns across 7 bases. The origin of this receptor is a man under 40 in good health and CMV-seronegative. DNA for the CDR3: TGCGCCAGCAGCCAAGAGGGACGTGGCGGGAGAAGAATTGAGACCCAGTACTTC. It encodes CASSQEGRGGRRIETQYF.